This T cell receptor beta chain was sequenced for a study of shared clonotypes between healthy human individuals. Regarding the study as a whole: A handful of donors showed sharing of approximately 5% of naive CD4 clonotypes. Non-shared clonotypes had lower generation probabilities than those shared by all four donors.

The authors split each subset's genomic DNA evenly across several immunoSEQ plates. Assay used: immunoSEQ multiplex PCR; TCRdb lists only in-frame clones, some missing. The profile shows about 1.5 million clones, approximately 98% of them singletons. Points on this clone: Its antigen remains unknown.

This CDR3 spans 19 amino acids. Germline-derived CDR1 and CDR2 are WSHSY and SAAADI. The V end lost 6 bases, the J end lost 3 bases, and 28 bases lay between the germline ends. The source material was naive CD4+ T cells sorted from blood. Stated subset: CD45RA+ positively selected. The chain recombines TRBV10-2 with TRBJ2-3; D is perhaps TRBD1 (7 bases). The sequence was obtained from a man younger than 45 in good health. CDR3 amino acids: CASRARGWPGLAKTDTQYF. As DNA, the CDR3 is TGCGCCAGCAGGGCCAGGGGGTGGCCGGGGCTAGCGAAGACAGATACGCAGTATTTT.